Listed below are T cell receptor beta chains from one sample, sequenced in a study of cytomegalovirus exposure and HLA in healthy donors. The repertoire was sequenced with immunoSEQ multiplex PCR; TCRdb's copy has only in-frame clones and lacks some. Of roughly 190,000 clones in the sample, more than 65% were seen once. Source material: PBMCs. All receptors come from a female donor in good health and CMV-seronegative. CDR3s include the opening cysteine and the closing phenylalanine or tryptophan. A D gene is named only where the DNA matches it firmly.

V: TRBV29-1
D: -
J: TRBJ2-7
DNA: TGCAGCGTCCGCTCCGGACAGTCCTACGAGCAGTACTTC
CDR3: CSVRSGQSYEQYF

V: TRBV5-1
D: -
J: TRBJ2-7
DNA: TGCGCCAGCAGCTTGGACCCCGGGAGCTCCTACGAGCAGTACTTC
CDR3: CASSLDPGSSYEQYF

V: TRBV2
D: -
J: TRBJ2-2
DNA: TGTGCCAGCAGTGTGCGGGGCCCAATACCCGGGGAGCTGTTTTTT
CDR3: CASSVRGPIPGELFF

V: TRBV6-1
D: -
J: TRBJ1-1
DNA: TGTGCCAGCAGTGTCATGCTGCGGAACACTGAAGCTTTCTTT
CDR3: CASSVMLRNTEAFF

V: TRBV5-1
D: TRBD1
J: TRBJ1-1
DNA: TGCGCCAGCAGCCTACAGGGGTATCGGAACACTGAAGCTTTCTTT
CDR3: CASSLQGYRNTEAFF

V: TRBV27
D: -
J: TRBJ1-5
DNA: TGTGCCAGCAGTTTATTCCGGGATCTTAATCAGCCCCAGCATTTT
CDR3: CASSLFRDLNQPQHF

V: TRBV5-1
D: -
J: TRBJ1-1
DNA: TGCGCCAGCACACTCTCCGGGACAGAAGCTTTCTTT
CDR3: CASTLSGTEAFF

V: TRBV7-7
D: -
J: TRBJ2-3
DNA: TGTGCTAGCAGTAACGGGGGAAGCACAGATACGCAGTATTTT
CDR3: CASSNGGSTDTQYF

V: TRBV5-1
D: TRBD1
J: TRBJ1-2
DNA: TGCGCCAGCAGCTTGGGACAGGGGGACTATGGCTACACCTTC
CDR3: CASSLGQGDYGYTF

V: TRBV25-1
D: TRBD2
J: TRBJ2-7
DNA: TGTGCCAGCAACCCAGCGGGAGCCTCCTACGAGCAGTACTTC
CDR3: CASNPAGASYEQYF

V: TRBV30
D: -
J: TRBJ2-5
DNA: TGTGCCTGGAACGGAGGGACCCAGTACTTC
CDR3: CAWNGGTQYF

V: TRBV7-3
D: -
J: TRBJ1-2
DNA: TGTGCCAGCAGCTTAGATTTAGGGGAAAGCGGCTACACCTTC
CDR3: CASSLDLGESGYTF

V: TRBV5-1
D: TRBD1
J: TRBJ2-7
DNA: TGCGCCAGCAGCTTAGGACAGGGGGCTTCCTACGAGCAGTACTTC
CDR3: CASSLGQGASYEQYF

V: TRBV11-3
D: -
J: TRBJ2-7
DNA: TGTGCCAGCAGTCGGGAGACCTACGAGCAGTACTTC
CDR3: CASSRETYEQYF

V: TRBV4-1
D: -
J: TRBJ1-6
DNA: TGCGCCAGCAGCCAAGAAAGGGGGAATAATTCACCCCTCCACTTT
CDR3: CASSQERGNNSPLHF

V: TRBV25-1
D: TRBD1
J: TRBJ1-2
DNA: TGTGCCAGCAGAGGACAGGGGGCGGTCTATGGCTACACCTTC
CDR3: CASRGQGAVYGYTF

V: TRBV18
D: -
J: TRBJ1-2
DNA: TGTGCCAGCTCACCACAGTCGGACACCTATGGCTACACCTTC
CDR3: CASSPQSDTYGYTF